This T cell receptor beta chain was recorded in a study of T cell responses to AZD1222 COVID-19 vaccine. Whole-study results and caveats: Within unmutated variant regions lay the reported targets of nearly half of spike-specific TCRs. Seropositive AZD1222 recipients at baseline numbered only 6 or 7.

The CDR3 contains 17 residues. The germline gives CDR1 LNHDA, CDR2 SQIVND (reference sequence). The V and J ends lost 1 base and 7 bases, in that order; junction bases with no gene match: 13. Notes on this clone: Its antigen remains unidentified.

Generated by immunoSEQ multiplex PCR, the TCRdb table keeps only in-frame clones and is missing some. The table lists 70,000 or so clones, around 90% of them singletons. This TCR derives from an adult in good health. The material was peripheral blood, obtained on day 0 of AZD1222 vaccination. This rearrangement joins TRBV19 to TRBJ1-5, with 7 nucleotides matching TRBD1. The CDR3 loop is CASSIAAGTAGKQPQHF. The CDR3 nucleotides are TGTGCCAGTAGTATAGCAGCCGGGACAGCCGGGAAACAGCCCCAGCATTTT. The variable domain in full, with the rest retrieved from reference TRBV19 and TRBJ1-5, is DGGITQSPKYLFRKEGQNVTLSCEQNLNHDAMYWYRQDPGQGLRLIYYSQIVNDFQKGDIAEGYSVSREKKESFPLTVTSAQKNPTAFYLCASSIAAGTAGKQPQHFGDGTRLSIL.